This record looks at one T cell receptor beta chain sequence and its context. These data come from a study of blood T cell repertoires in COVID-19. Overall study context: The study drew acute and convalescent COVID-19 samples from the United States, Italy and Spain. PBMCs, B-cell-depleted T cells, or T cells were the source of the cDNA or gDNA that made up the material.

Study processing details: By means of reference gene primer amplification, nucleated cell counts were estimated. Sequenced by immunoSEQ multiplex PCR; TCRdb stores in-frame clones only, minus some. The V and J calls and clone size were taken over from that table, and D and trimming were inferred from the DNA. The data contain some 180,000 clones, about 88% of them singletons. Trimming took 0 bases from V and 3 from J; bases not matched to a gene: 5. Germline V gene sequence: CDR1 MNHEY, CDR2 SMNVEV (reference sequence). The CDR3 covers 16 residues. This receptor was obtained from a man in his fifties or sixties who had recovered from COVID-19. The chain couples TRBV27 to TRBJ2-3; 8 bases map to TRBD1. Source material: peripheral blood. The chain's CDR3 is CASSLSPRGLTDTQYF. CDR3 in DNA: TGTGCCAGCAGTTTATCGCCCAGGGGGCTAACAGATACGCAGTATTTT.